A single sample gave rise to the 2 T cell receptor beta chains below, sequenced in a study of T cells after yellow fever vaccination. From the 5' RACE reads, TCRdb called clonotypes with MiXCR, one entry per CDR3 protein. The data show almost 600,000 distinct CDR3 sequences, about 14% seen once. The specimen was PBMCs, collected on the day of the yellow fever booster vaccination. All receptors derive from a man aged 25 to 45 who received the YFV17D yellow fever vaccine.

This clonotype was observed at least ten times. V gene TRBV3-1 combines with J gene TRBJ2-5; the D gene is possibly TRBD2 (5 bases). CDR3 size: 14 residues. From germline, CDR1 is LGHDT and CDR2 YNNKEL (reference sequence). Between the trimmed V and J ends, which lost 3 bases and 0 bases, there was a span of 8 bases. CDR3 sequence (DNA): TGTGCCAGCAGCCAGGCGAGGGACCAAGAGACCCAGTACTTC. Amino acid sequence: CASSQARDQETQYF.

This chain uses TRBV11-2 with TRBJ1-1, with D unresolved. Trimming removed 2 bases from V and 1 base from J, with 11 bases in between. The length of the CDR3 is 15 residues. CDR1 is SGHAT and CDR2 is FQNNGV in the germline V gene. As DNA, the CDR3 is TGTGCCAGCAGCTTATCGGTTTCGAGGAACACTGAAGCTTTCTTT. Amino acids: CASSLSVSRNTEAFF.